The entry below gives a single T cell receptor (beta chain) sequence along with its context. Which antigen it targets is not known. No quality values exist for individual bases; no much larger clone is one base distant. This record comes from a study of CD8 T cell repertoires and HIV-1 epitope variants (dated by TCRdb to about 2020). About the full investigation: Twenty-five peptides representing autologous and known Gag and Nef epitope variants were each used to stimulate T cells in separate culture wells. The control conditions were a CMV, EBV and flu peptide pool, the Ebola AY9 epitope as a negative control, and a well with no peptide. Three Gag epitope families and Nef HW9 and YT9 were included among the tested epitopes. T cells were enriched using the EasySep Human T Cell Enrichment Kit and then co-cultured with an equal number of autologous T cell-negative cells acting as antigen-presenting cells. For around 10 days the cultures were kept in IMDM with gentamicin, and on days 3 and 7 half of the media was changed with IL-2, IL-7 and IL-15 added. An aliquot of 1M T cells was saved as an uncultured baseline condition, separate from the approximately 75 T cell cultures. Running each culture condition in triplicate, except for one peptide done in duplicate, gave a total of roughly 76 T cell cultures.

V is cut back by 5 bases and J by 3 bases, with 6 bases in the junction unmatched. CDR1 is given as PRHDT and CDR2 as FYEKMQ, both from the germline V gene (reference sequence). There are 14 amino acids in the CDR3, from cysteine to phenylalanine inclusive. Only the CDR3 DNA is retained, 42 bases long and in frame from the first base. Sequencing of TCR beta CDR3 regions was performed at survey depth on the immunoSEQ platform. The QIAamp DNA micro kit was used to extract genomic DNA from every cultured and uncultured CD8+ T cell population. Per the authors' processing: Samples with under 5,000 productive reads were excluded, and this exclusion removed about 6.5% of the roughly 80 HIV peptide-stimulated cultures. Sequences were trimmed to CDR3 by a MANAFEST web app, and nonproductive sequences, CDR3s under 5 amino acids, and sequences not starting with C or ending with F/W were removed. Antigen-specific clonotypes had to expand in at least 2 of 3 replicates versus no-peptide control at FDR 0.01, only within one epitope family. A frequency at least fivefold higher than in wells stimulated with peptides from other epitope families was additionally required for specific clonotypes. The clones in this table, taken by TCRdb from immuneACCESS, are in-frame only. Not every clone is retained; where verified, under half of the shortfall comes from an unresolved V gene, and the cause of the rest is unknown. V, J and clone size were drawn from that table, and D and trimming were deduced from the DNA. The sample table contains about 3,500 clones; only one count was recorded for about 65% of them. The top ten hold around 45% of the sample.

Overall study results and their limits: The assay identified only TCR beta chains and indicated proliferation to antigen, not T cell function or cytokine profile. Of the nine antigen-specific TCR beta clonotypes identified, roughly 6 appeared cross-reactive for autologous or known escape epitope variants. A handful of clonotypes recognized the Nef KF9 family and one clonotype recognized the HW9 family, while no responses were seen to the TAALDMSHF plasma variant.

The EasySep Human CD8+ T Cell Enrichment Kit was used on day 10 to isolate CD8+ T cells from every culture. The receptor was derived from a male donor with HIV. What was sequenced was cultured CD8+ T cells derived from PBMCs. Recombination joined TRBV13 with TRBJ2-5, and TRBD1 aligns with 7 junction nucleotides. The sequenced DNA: TGTGCCAGCAGCACTCGACAGGGAGAAGAGACCCAGTACTTC. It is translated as CASSTRQGEETQYF.